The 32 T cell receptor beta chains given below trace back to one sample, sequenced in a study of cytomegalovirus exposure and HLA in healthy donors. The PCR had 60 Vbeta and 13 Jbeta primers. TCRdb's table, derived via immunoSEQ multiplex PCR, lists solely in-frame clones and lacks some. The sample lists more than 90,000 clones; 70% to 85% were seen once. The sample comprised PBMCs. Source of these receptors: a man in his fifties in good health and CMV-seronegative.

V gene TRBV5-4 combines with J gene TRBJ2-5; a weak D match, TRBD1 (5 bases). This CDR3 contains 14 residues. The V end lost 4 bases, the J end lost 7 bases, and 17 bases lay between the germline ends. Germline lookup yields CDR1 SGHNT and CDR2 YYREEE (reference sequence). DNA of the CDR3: TGTGCCAGCAGCCTGAAGGGGCCGCAATCGACCCAGTACTTC. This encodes CASSLKGPQSTQYF.

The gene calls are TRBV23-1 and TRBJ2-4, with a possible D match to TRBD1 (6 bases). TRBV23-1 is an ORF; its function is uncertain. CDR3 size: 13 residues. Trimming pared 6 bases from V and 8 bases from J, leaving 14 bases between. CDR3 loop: CASSPTGEDIQYF. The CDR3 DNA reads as TGCGCCAGCAGCCCGACAGGAGAGGACATTCAGTACTTC.

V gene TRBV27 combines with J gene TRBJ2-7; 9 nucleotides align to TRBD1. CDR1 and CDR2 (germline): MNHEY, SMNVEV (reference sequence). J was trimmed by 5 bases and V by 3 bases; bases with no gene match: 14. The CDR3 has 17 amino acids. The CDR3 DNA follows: TGTGCCAGCAGTTTCCTACTAACGGGACAGGGCCTAAACGAGCAGTACTTC. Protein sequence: CASSFLLTGQGLNEQYF.

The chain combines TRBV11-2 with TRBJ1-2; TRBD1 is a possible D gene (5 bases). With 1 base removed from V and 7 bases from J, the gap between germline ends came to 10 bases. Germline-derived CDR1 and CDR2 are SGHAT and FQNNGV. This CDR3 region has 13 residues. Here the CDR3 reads CASSLARQLGYTF. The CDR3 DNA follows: TGTGCCAGCAGCTTAGCCCGACAGCTTGGCTACACCTTC.

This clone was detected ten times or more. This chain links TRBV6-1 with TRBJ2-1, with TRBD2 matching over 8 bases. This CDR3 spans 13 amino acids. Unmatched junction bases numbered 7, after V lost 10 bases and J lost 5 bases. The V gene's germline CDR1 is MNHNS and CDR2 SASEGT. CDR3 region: CATGGILDNEQFF. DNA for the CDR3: TGTGCCACGGGGGGGATATTGGACAATGAGCAGTTCTTC.

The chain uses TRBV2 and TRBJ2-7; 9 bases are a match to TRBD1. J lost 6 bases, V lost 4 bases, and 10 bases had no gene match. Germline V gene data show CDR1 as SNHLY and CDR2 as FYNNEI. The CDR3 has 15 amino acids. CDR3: CASSAETGGLSEQYF. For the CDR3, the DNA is TGTGCCAGCAGTGCTGAGACAGGGGGGTTAAGCGAGCAGTACTTC. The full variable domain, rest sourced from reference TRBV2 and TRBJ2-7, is EPEVTQTPSHQVTQMGQEVILRCVPISNHLYFYWYRQILGQKVEFLVSFYNNEISEKSEIFDDQFSVERPDGSNFTLKIRSTKLEDSAMYFCASSAETGGLSEQYFGPGTRLTVT.

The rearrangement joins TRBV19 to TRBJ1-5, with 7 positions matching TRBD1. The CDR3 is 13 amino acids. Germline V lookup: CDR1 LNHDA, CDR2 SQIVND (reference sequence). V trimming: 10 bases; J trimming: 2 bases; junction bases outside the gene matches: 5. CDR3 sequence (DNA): TGTGCCACTAGGGGGCTCGGCAATCAGCCCCAGCATTTT. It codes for CATRGLGNQPQHF.

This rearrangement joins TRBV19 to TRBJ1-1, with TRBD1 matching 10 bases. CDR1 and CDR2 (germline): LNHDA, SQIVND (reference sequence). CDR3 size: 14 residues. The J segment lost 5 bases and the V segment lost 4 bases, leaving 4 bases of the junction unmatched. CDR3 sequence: CASSRDRGSTEAFF. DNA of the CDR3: TGTGCCAGTAGTAGGGACAGGGGCAGTACTGAAGCTTTCTTT.

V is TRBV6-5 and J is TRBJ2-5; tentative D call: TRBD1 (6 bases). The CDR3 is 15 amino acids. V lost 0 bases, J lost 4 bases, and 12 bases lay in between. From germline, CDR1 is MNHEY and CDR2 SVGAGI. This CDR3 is CASSYSVSRGETQYF. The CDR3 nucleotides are TGTGCCAGCAGTTACTCCGTGTCCAGGGGAGAGACCCAGTACTTC.

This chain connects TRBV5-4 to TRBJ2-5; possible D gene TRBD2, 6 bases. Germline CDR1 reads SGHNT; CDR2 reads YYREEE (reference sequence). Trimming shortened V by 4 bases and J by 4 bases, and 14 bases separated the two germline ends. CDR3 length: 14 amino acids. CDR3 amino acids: CASSPRERAETQYF. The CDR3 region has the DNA TGTGCCAGCAGCCCACGGGAGAGGGCAGAGACCCAGTACTTC.

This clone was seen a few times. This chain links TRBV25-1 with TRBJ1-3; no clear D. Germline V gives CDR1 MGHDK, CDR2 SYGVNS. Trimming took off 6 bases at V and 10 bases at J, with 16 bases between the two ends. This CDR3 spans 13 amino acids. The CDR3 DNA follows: TGTGCCAGCAGCCAAACGCCCGGGGAAACCATATATTTT. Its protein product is CASSQTPGETIYF.

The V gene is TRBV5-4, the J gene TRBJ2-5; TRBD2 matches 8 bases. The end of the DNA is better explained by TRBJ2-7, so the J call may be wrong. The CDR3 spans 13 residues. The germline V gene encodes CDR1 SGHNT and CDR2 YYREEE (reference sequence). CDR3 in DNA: TGTGCCAGCAGCTTGAGCGGGAGCAACGAGCAGTACTTC. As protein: CASSLSGSNEQYF.

For the CDR3, the DNA is TGTGCCAGCAGCCCGGACAGGGCAGTGGGGGCAGATACGCAGTATTTT. It specifies CASSPDRAVGADTQYF. This chain joins TRBV14 and TRBJ2-3; TRBD1 matches at 8 bases. Per the germline V gene, CDR1 is SGHDN and CDR2 is FVKESK. V shed 4 bases, J shed 4 bases, and the junction held 10 bases outside the gene matches. This CDR3 is built from 16 residues.

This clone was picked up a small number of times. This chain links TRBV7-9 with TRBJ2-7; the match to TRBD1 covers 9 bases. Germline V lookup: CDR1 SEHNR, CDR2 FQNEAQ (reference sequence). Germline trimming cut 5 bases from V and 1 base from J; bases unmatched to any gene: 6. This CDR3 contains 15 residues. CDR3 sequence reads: CASSELQGASYEQYF. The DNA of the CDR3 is TGTGCCAGCAGCGAGTTACAGGGGGCGTCCTACGAGCAGTACTTC.

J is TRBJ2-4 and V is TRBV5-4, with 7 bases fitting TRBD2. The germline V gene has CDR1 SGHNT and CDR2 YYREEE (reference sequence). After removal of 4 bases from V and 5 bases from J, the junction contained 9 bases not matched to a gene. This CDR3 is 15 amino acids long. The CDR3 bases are TGTGCCAGCAGCATCCGACGGGAGGTCCAAAACATTCAGTACTTC. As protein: CASSIRREVQNIQYF.

CDR3 DNA: TGTGCCAGCAGTTACTCGCCCTGGCGGCCCGAGACGCAGTATTTT. This codes for CASSYSPWRPETQYF. The V gene is TRBV6-5, the J gene TRBJ2-3, with D unclear. This CDR3 contains 15 residues. With 0 bases removed from V and 9 bases from J, the gap between germline ends came to 16 bases. Germline V gene data show CDR1 as MNHEY and CDR2 as SVGAGI.

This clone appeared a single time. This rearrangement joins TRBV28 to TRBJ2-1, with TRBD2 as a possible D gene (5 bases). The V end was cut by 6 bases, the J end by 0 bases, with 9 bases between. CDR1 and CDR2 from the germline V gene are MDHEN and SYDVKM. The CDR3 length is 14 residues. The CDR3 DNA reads TGTGCCAGCAGGGAAGAGGGCTCCTACAATGAGCAGTTCTTC. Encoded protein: CASREEGSYNEQFF.

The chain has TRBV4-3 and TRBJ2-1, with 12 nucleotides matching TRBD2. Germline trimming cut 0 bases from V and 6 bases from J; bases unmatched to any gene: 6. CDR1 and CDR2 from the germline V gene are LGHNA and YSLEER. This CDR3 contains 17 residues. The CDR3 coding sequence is TGCGCCAGCAGCCAAGAAGCTAGCGGGAGGGTGTTCAATGAGCAGTTCTTC. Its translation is CASSQEASGRVFNEQFF.

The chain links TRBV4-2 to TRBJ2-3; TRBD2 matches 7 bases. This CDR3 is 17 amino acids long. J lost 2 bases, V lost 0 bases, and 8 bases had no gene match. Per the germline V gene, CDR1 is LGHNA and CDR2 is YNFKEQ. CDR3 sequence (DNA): TGTGCCAGCAGCCAAGATGGCACCGGGACTATCACAGATACGCAGTATTTT. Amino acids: CASSQDGTGTITDTQYF.

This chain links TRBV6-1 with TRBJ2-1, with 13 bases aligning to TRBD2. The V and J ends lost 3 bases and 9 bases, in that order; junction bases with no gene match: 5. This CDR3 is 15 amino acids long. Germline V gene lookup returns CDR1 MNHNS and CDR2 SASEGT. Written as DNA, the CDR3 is TGTGCCAGCAGTGACCAGGGACTAGCGGGACTTGAGCAGTTCTTC. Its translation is CASSDQGLAGLEQFF.

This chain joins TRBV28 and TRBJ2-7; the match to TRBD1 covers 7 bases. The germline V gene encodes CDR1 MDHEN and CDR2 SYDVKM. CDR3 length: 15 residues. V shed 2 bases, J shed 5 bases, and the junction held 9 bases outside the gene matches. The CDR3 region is CASSLNAAGGNEQYF. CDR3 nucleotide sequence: TGTGCCAGCAGTTTAAACGCGGCAGGGGGTAACGAGCAGTACTTC.

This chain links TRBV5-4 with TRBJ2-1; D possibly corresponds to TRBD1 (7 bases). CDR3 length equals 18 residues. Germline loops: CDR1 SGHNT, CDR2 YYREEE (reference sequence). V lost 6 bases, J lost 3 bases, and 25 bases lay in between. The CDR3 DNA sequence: TGTGCCAGCACCCGCGGGACAGCCTCTACTATTGACTACAATGAGCAGTTCTTC. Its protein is CASTRGTASTIDYNEQFF.

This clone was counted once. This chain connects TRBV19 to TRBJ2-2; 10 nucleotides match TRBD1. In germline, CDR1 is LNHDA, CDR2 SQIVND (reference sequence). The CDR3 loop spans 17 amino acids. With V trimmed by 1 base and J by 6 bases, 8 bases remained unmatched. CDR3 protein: CASSIVHGTGVPGELFF. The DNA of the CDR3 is TGTGCCAGTAGTATAGTTCACGGGACAGGGGTCCCCGGGGAGCTGTTTTTT. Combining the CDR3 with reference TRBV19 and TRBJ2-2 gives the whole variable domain DGGITQSPKYLFRKEGQNVTLSCEQNLNHDAMYWYRQDPGQGLRLIYYSQIVNDFQKGDIAEGYSVSREKKESFPLTVTSAQKNPTAFYLCASSIVHGTGVPGELFFGEGSRLTVL.

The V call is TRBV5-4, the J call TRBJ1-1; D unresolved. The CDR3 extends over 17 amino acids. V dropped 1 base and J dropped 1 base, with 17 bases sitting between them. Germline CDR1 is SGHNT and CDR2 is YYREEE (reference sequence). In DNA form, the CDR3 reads TGTGCCAGCAGCTTGAACCAGCGCTCTTTCAGGAACACTGAAGCTTTCTTT. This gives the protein CASSLNQRSFRNTEAFF.

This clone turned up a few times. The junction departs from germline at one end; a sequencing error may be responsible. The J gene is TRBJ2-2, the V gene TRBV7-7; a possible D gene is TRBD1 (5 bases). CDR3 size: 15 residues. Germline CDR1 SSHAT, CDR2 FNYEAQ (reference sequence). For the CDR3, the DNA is TGTGCTAGCAGCTTAAACCCAGGGATCACCGGGGAGCTGTTTTTT. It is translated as CASSLNPGITGELFF.

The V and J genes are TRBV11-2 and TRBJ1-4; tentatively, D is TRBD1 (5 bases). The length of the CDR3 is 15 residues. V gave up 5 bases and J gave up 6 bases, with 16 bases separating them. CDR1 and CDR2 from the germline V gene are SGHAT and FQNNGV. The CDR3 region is CASSRLGGNHEKLFF. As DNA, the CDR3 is TGTGCCAGCAGCAGACTTGGGGGGAATCATGAAAAACTGTTTTTT.

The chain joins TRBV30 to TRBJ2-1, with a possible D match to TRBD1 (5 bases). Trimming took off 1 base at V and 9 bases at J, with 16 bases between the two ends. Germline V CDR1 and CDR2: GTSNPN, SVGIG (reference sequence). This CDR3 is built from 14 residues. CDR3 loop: CAWSGQSKWGEQFF. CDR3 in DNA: TGTGCCTGGAGTGGACAGAGTAAGTGGGGTGAGCAGTTCTTC. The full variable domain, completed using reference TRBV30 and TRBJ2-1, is SQTIHQWPATLVQPVGSPLSLECTVEGTSNPNLYWYRQAAGRGLQLLFYSVGIGQISSEVPQNLSASRPQDRQFILSSKKLLLSDSGFYLCAWSGQSKWGEQFFGPGTRLTVL.

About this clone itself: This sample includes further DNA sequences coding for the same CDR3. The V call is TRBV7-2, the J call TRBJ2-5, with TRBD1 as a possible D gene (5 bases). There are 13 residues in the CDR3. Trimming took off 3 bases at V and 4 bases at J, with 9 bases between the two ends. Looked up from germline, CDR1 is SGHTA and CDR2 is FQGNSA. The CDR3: CASSFQGRETQYF. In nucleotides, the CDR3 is TGTGCCAGCAGCTTCCAGGGTCGAGAGACCCAGTACTTC.

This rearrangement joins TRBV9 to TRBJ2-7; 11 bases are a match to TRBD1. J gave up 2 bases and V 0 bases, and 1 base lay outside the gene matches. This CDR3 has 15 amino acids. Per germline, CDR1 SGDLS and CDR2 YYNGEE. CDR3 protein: CASSVGDRGTYEQYF. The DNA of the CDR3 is TGTGCCAGCAGCGTAGGGGACAGGGGGACCTACGAGCAGTACTTC. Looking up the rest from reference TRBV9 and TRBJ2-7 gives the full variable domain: DSGVTQTPKHLITATGQRVTLRCSPRSGDLSVYWYQQSLDQGLQFLIQYYNGEERAKGNILERFSAQQFPDLHSELNLSSLELGDSALYFCASSVGDRGTYEQYFGPGTRLTVT.

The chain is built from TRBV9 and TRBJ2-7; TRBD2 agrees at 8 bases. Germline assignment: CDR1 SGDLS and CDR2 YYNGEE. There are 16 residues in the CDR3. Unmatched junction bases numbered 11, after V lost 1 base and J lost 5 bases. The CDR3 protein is CASSVRRNGRDHEQYF. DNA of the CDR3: TGTGCCAGCAGCGTAAGGAGGAACGGGAGGGACCACGAGCAGTACTTC.

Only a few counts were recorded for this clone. The CDR3 region is CASSEVGSGGYEQYF. Written as DNA, the CDR3 is TGTGCCAGCAGTGAAGTGGGTAGCGGGGGCTACGAGCAGTACTTC. The chain joins TRBV6-1 to TRBJ2-7; 9 bases align to TRBD2. Trimming took 1 base from V and 3 from J; bases not matched to a gene: 4. This CDR3 is 15 amino acids long. The V gene's germline CDR1 is MNHNS and CDR2 SASEGT.

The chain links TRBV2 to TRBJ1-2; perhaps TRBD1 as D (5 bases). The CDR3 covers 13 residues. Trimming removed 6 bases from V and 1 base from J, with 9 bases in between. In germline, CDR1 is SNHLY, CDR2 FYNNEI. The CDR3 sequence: CASSEGLNYGYTF. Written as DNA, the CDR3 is TGTGCCAGCAGCGAGGGACTTAACTATGGCTACACCTTC.